A single sample gave rise to the 5 T cell receptor beta chains below, sequenced in a study of T-cell memory formation after mild COVID-19. TCRdb re-called the 5' RACE reads through MiXCR, storing one row per CDR3 protein. This sample has about 430,000 distinct CDR3 sequences; roughly 17% occur once, and the top ten carry 20% to 25%. Specimen: PBMCs or a T cell subset sorted from them (not recorded which). Source of these receptors: a man younger than 30 who had mild COVID-19 (a few samples of this study predate the infection). Cell type and time point are not known.

The chain carries TRBV7-2 and TRBJ2-3; 12 bases are shared with TRBD2. Trimming at V came to 5 bases and at J to 4 bases, leaving 7 bases not matched to a gene. Germline V gene sequence: CDR1 SGHTA, CDR2 FQGNSA. This CDR3 contains 16 residues. This CDR3 is CASSDTSGGSADTQYF. The DNA for the CDR3 is TGTGCCAGCAGCGACACTAGCGGGGGGAGCGCAGATACGCAGTATTTT.

This chain uses TRBV24-1 with TRBJ2-3, with D perhaps TRBD1 (5 bases). Trimming removed 5 bases from V and 6 bases from J, with 23 bases in between. The CDR3 covers 17 residues. In germline, CDR1 is KGHDR, CDR2 SFDVKD. CDR3 region: CATSGPSSDNAPDTQYF. CDR3 nucleotides: TGTGCCACCAGTGGCCCTTCTTCGGACAACGCGCCGGATACGCAGTATTTT.

The chain joins TRBV29-1 to TRBJ1-2; D perhaps matches TRBD1 (6 bases). V was pared by 7 bases and J by 2 bases, with 14 bases between. CDR1 and CDR2 (germline): SQVTM, ANQGSEA. CDR3 length: 13 residues. CDR3 in DNA: TGCAGCGCTGGGAAAGACAGGAACTATGGCTACACCTTC. Translated: CSAGKDRNYGYTF.

This chain connects TRBV20-1 to TRBJ2-7; 10 bases line up with TRBD2. Germline CDR1 DFQATT, CDR2 SNEGSKA (reference sequence). The CDR3 has 15 residues. Trimming cost V 1 base and J 0 bases; bases outside gene matches: 3. The CDR3 sequence is CSARVAGGPSYEQYF. The CDR3 DNA follows: TGCAGTGCTAGAGTAGCGGGGGGCCCCTCCTACGAGCAGTACTTC.

The sample holds a few counts of this clonotype. The chain combines TRBV5-6 with TRBJ1-2; TRBD1 matches at 9 bases. With V trimmed by 3 bases and J by 3 bases, 6 bases remained unmatched. CDR3 length: 15 residues. Germline values: CDR1 SGHDT, CDR2 YYEEEE. CDR3 residues: CASSYRDREYYGYTF. In nucleotides, the CDR3 is TGTGCCAGCAGCTACCGGGACAGGGAATACTATGGCTACACCTTC.